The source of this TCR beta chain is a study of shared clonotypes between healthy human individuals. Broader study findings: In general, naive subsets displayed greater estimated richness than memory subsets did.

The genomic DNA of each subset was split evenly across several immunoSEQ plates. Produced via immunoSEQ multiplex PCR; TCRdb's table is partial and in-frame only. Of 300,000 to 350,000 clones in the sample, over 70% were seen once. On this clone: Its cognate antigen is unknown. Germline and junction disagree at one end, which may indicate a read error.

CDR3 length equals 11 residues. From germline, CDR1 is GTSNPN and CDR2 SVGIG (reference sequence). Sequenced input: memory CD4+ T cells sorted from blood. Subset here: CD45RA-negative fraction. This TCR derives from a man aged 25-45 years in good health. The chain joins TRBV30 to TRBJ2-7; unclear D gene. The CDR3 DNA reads TGTGCCTGGAGTGTGAATAGGCAGCTACACTTC. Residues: CAWSVNRQLHF.